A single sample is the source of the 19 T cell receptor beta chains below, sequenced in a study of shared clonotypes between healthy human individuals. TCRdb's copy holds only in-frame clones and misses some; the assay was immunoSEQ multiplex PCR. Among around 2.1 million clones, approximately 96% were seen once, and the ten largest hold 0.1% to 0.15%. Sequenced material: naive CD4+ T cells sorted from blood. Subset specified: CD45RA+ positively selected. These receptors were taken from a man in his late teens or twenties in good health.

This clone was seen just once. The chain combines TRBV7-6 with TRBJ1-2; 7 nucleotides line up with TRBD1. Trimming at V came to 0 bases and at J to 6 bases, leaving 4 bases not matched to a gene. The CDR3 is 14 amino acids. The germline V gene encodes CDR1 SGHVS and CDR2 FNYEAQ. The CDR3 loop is CASSLAGGVDGYTF. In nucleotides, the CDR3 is TGTGCCAGCAGCTTAGCAGGGGGCGTCGATGGCTACACCTTC.

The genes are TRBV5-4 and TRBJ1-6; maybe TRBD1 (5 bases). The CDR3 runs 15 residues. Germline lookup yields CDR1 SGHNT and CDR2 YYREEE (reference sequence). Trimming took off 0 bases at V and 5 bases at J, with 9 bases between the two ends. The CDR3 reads CASSLVGVDNSPLHF. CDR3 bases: TGTGCCAGCAGCTTGGTAGGGGTTGATAATTCACCCCTCCACTTT.

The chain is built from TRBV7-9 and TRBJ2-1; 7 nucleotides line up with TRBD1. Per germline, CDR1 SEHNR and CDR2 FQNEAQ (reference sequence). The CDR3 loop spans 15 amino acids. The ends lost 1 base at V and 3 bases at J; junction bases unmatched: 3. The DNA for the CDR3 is TGTGCCAGCAGCTTAGAGGGACAGAGCTACAATGAGCAGTTCTTC. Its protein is CASSLEGQSYNEQFF.

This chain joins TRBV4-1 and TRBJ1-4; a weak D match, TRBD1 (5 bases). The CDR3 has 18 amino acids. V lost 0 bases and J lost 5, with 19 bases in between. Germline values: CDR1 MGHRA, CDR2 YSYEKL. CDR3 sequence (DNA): TGCGCCAGCAGCCAAGATGTGGTAGGGGTATATACGAATGAAAAACTGTTTTTT. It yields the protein CASSQDVVGVYTNEKLFF.

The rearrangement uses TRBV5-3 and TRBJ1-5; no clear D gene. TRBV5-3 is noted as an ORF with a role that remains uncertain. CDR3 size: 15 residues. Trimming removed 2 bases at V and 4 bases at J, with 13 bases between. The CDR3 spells CARSFGTDPNQPQHF. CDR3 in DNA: TGTGCCAGAAGCTTTGGAACAGACCCGAATCAGCCCCAGCATTTT.

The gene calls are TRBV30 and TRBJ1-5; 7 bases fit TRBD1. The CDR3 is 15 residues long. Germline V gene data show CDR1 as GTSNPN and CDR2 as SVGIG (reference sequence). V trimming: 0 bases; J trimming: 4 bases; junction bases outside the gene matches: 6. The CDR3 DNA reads TGTGCCTGGAGTGTTACGACAGGGAAAAATCAGCCCCAGCATTTT. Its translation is CAWSVTTGKNQPQHF. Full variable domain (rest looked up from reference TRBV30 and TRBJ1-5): SQTIHQWPATLVQPVGSPLSLECTVEGTSNPNLYWYRQAAGRGLQLLFYSVGIGQISSEVPQNLSASRPQDRQFILSSKKLLLSDSGFYLCAWSVTTGKNQPQHFGDGTRLSIL.

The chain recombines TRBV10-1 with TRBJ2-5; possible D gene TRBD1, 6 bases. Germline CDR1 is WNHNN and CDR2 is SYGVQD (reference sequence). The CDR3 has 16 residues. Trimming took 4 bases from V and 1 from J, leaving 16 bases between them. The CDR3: CASSGGPPPGQETQYF. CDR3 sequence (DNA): TGCGCCAGCAGTGGGGGGCCCCCCCCGGGCCAAGAGACCCAGTACTTC.

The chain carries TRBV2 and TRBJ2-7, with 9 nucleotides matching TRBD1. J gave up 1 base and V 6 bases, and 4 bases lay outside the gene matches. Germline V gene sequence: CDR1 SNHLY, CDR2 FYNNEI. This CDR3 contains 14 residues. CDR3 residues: CASSRDRASYEQYF. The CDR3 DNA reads TGTGCCAGCAGCCGGGACAGGGCTTCCTACGAGCAGTACTTC.

The CDR3 bases are TGTGCCAGCAGCTCCCCCGGGTATTTGCATGGCACCGGGGAGCTGTTTTTT. It is translated as CASSSPGYLHGTGELFF. J is TRBJ2-2 and V is TRBV7-9; D not resolved. Looked up from germline, CDR1 is SEHNR and CDR2 is FQNEAQ (reference sequence). Deletions cut 4 bases from V and 4 bases from J, with 19 bases between. The CDR3 is 17 residues long.

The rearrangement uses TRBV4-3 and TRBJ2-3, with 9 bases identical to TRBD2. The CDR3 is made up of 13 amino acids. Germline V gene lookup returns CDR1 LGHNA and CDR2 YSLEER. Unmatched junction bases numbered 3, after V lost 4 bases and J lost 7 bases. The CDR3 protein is CASSPTSGYTQYF. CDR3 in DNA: TGCGCCAGCAGCCCCACTAGCGGGTATACGCAGTATTTT.

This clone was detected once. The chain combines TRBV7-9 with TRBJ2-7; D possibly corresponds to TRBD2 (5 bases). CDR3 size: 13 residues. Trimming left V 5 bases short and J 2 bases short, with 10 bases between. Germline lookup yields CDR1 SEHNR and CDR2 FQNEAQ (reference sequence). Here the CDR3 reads CASSPGNTYEQYF. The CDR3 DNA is TGTGCCAGCAGCCCCGGGAACACCTACGAGCAGTACTTC.

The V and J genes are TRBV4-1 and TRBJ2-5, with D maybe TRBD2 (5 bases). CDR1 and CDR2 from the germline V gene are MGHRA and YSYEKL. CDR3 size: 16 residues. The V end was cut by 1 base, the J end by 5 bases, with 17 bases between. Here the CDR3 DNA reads TGCGCCAGCAGCCAAGGGCCAGCGGACCCTTCTGAGACCCAGTACTTC. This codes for CASSQGPADPSETQYF.

The CDR3 spells CASSLTAGTTRLSYEQYF. The CDR3 DNA sequence: TGTGCCAGCAGTTTGACGGCCGGGACAACCCGACTCTCCTACGAGCAGTACTTC. The chain carries TRBV27 and TRBJ2-7; the D gene is possibly TRBD1 (6 bases). Between the trimmed V and J ends, which lost 3 bases and 0 bases, there was a span of 21 bases. Germline V gene data show CDR1 as MNHEY and CDR2 as SMNVEV (reference sequence). The CDR3 is 18 amino acids.

CDR3 coding DNA: TGTGCCAGCAGCTCAATGACTAGCGTTACCTACAATGAGCAGTTCTTC. Its translation: CASSSMTSVTYNEQFF. The chain has TRBV11-2 and TRBJ2-1, with 8 nucleotides matching TRBD2. V was pared by 4 bases and J by 2 bases, with 7 bases of the junction left unmatched. Germline CDR1 is SGHAT and CDR2 is FQNNGV. The CDR3 length is 16 residues.

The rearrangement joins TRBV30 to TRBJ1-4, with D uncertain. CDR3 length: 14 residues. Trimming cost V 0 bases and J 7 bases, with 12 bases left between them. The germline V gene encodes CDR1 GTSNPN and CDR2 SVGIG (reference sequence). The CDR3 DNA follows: TGTGCCTGGAGTGTCCCCGAGAGAGGTGAAAAACTGTTTTTT. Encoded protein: CAWSVPERGEKLFF.

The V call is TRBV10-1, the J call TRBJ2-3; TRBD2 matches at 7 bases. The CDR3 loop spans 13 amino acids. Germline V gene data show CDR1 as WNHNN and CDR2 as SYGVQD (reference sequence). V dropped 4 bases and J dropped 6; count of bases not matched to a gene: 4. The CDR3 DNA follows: TGCGCCAGCAGTGTCGGAGCGGGGGATACGCAGTATTTT. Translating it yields CASSVGAGDTQYF.

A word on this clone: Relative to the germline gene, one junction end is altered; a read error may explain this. The CDR3 protein is CASSYYRESSYEQYF. CDR3 DNA sequence: TGTGCTAGCAGCTATTACCGGGAGTCCTCCTACGAGCAGTACTTC. The chain has TRBV7-7 and TRBJ2-7, with a possible D match to TRBD2 (6 bases). This CDR3 has 15 residues. Germline CDR1 is SSHAT and CDR2 is FNYEAQ (reference sequence). The whole variable domain, remainder taken from reference TRBV7-7 and TRBJ2-7, is GAGVSQSPRYKVTKRGQDVTLRCDPISSHATLYWYQQALGQGPEFLTYFNYEAQPDKSGLPSDRFSAERPEGSISTLTIQRTEQRDSAMYRCASSYYRESSYEQYFGPGTRLTVT.

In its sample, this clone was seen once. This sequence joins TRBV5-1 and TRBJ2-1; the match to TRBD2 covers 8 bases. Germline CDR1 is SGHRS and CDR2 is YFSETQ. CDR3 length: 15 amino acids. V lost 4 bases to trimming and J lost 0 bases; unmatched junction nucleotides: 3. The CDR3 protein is CASSRLASSYNEQFF. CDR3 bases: TGCGCCAGCAGCCGACTAGCGAGCTCCTACAATGAGCAGTTCTTC. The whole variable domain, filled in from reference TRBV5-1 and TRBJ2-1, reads KAGVTQTPRYLIKTRGQQVTLSCSPISGHRSVSWYQQTPGQGLQFLFEYFSETQRNKGNFPGRFSGRQFSNSRSEMNVSTLELGDSALYLCASSRLASSYNEQFFGPGTRLTVL.

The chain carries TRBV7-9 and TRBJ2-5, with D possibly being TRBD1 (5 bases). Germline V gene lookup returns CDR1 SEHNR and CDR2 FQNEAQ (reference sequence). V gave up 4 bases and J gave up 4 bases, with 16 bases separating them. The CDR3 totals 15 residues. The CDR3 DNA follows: TGTGCCAGCAGCTCGGACAAACGGCTTGTAGAGACCCAGTACTTC. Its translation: CASSSDKRLVETQYF.